The rows below give T cell receptor beta chains drawn from one sample of a study of blood T cell repertoires in COVID-19. Some clones are missing from TCRdb's copy, which holds only in-frame ones; the method was immunoSEQ multiplex PCR. Altogether 140,000 to 150,000 clones are present, about 87% being singletons, with the ten largest covering roughly 6.1%. Sequenced sample: peripheral blood. The receptor source for this set is a man older than 75 with acute or convalescent COVID-19. Each CDR3 is given without its conserved first and last residue.

CDR3	V	J	length
ASSQGTGRLF	TRBV3-1/TRBV3-2	TRBJ2-2	10
ATYSGNLGPQH	TRBV19	TRBJ1-5	11
ASSPTSGGYNEQF	TRBV5-1	TRBJ2-1	13
ASSPLPGQGDEKLF	TRBV7-9	TRBJ1-4	14
ASQASSATYEQY	TRBV5-4	TRBJ2-7	12
ASKSGQGIRGYGYT	TRBV2	TRBJ1-2	14
ASSLTPGGEAF	TRBV12-3/TRBV12-4	TRBJ1-1	11
ASSLSGSSYNEQF	TRBV6-2/TRBV6-3	TRBJ2-1	13
ASSLAGPSTGELF	TRBV28	TRBJ2-2	13
ASGLGQSNYGYT	TRBV12-5	TRBJ1-2	12
ASSLATGRNEKLF	TRBV5-1	TRBJ1-4	13
ASSSPRGGMASDTEAF	TRBV5-1	TRBJ1-1	16
ASSQGGGRASDTQY	TRBV19	TRBJ2-3	14
ASSLLRGGPNEQF	TRBV11-2	TRBJ2-1	13
ATGASGSAGELF	TRBV24-1	TRBJ2-2	12
SASPRRGLGEQY	TRBV20-1	TRBJ2-7	12
ASSLSLAGTTDTQY	TRBV27	TRBJ2-3	14
ATSRGGRGTYEQY	TRBV15	TRBJ2-7	13
ASSLEPGKGYEQY	TRBV5-1	TRBJ2-7	13
SVVWTSGTGELF	TRBV29-1	TRBJ2-2	12
ASTSGYEQY	TRBV10-1	TRBJ2-7	9
ASSSLRGNEQF	TRBV7-2	TRBJ2-1	11
ASSATGGPYEQY	TRBV9	TRBJ2-7	12
ATRTNIAGQETQY	TRBV10-3	TRBJ2-5	13
ASSTHSGNQPQH	TRBV5-5	TRBJ1-5	12
ASRSGYNEQF	TRBV5-1	TRBJ2-1	10
ASSLAREEQY	TRBV5-5	TRBJ2-7	10
ASSQARTGSQETQY	TRBV3-1/TRBV3-2	TRBJ2-5	14
ASSWGQGSYEQY	TRBV5-4	TRBJ2-7	12
ASSGRGGRRDTQY	TRBV5-4	TRBJ2-3	13
ATWTGGVYGYT	TRBV23-1	TRBJ1-2	11
ASSPRSSGWHEQY	TRBV28	TRBJ2-7	13
ASSRLSYEQY	TRBV7-9	TRBJ2-7	10
ASSFGRTDTQY	TRBV5-1	TRBJ2-3	11
ASSLLSGTGANVLT	TRBV28	TRBJ2-6	14
ASSFMGANQPQH	TRBV19	TRBJ1-5	12
ASSLSESTGTKGGYT	TRBV18	TRBJ1-2	15
ASSLAWSGNEQF	TRBV7-9	TRBJ2-1	12
ASSRDRGQTEAF	TRBV5-1	TRBJ1-1	12
ASSLLGTGRSEQY	TRBV27	TRBJ2-7	13
ASSRFEQF	TRBV28	TRBJ2-1	8
ASSPSSGGVYEQY	TRBV7-2	TRBJ2-7	13
ASSLASRDNSPLH	TRBV5-1	TRBJ1-6	13
ASSFRGRGIEKLF	TRBV28	TRBJ1-4	13
ASASRDFTNTQY	TRBV6-5	TRBJ2-3	12
ASCSGDNEKLF	TRBV2	TRBJ1-4	11
ASSIKVSRIEAEQY	TRBV19	TRBJ2-7	14
ASSVEPSGTYNEQF	TRBV9	TRBJ2-1	14
ASSSPSSIGY	TRBV25-1	TRBJ2-5	10
ASSLLRAEAF	TRBV5-8	TRBJ1-1	10
ASSRSQTYNEQF	TRBV5-1	TRBJ2-1	12
ASSLGSSGITDTQY	TRBV5-6	TRBJ2-3	14
ASSEIRVEY	TRBV6-1	TRBJ2-7	9
ASNSGGIPNEQF	TRBV6-5	TRBJ2-1	12
ASSEQGHSGNTIY	TRBV2	TRBJ1-3	13
AWSVGQGQY	TRBV30	TRBJ2-7	9
ASSRQGFTGELF	TRBV14	TRBJ2-2	12